This T cell receptor (beta chain) stems from a study of cytomegalovirus exposure and HLA in healthy donors. Study-level findings and limits: Rarity held for most TCR sequences, but there were some public TCRs that occurred in many donors.

The V and J ends lost 5 bases and 7 bases, in that order; junction bases with no gene match: 5. Looked up from germline, CDR1 is MNHEY and CDR2 is SMNVEV (reference sequence). The CDR3 length is 13 residues. Assay: immunoSEQ multiplex PCR; the TCRdb copy retains only in-frame clones and omits some. The sample has roughly 140,000 clones, 85% to 90% seen once. Details on this clone: Its antigen is not identified.

What was sequenced was PBMCs. The chain joins TRBV27 to TRBJ2-7; the match to TRBD2 covers 10 bases. The clonotype originates from a woman younger than 30 in good health and CMV-seropositive. The CDR3 is CASSSGRAGEQYF. DNA of the CDR3: TGTGCCAGCAGTAGCGGGAGGGCGGGGGAGCAGTACTTC.